This T cell receptor beta chain comes out of a study of vaccination and CD4 T cells after COVID-19. Study-level information: Participants were administered two doses of either the BNT162b2 or the mRNA-1273 vaccine. General study points: Convalescent patients showed a median about 86% of reactive clones that were seen only post-vaccination.

Germline CDR1 is MDHEN and CDR2 is SYDVKM. There are 15 residues in the CDR3. V lost 8 bases, J lost 5 bases, and 19 bases lay in between. A few counts support this clonotype. Its antigen is not known. Treatment: roughly 10-day PBMC culture with coronavirus spike peptide pools or control peptides (ViraFEST assay). Oncomine TCR Beta short-read sequencing was applied to DNA from cultured CD4+ T cells. Cultured CD4+ T cells yielded the extracted genomic DNA. TCRdb re-derived calls from the PCR reads in MiXCR, one entry per CDR3 protein. Here the sample spans 7,700 or so distinct CDR3 sequences, roughly 20% being singletons.

Specimen: CD4+ T cells from blood, cultured in vitro, collected after SARS-CoV-2 vaccination. This receptor was taken from a human donor who had recovered from COVID-19. V and J are TRBV28 and TRBJ2-1; tentatively, D is TRBD1 (6 bases). As DNA, the CDR3 is TGTGCCAGCGGACCAGACAGGCTCGGGCACAATGAGCAGTTCTTC. Translation: CASGPDRLGHNEQFF. Full variable domain (missing parts from reference TRBV28 and TRBJ2-1): DVKVTQSSRYLVKRTGEKVFLECVQDMDHENMFWYRQDPGLGLRLIYFSYDVKMKEKGDIPEGYSVSREKKERFSLILESASTNQTSMYLCASGPDRLGHNEQFFGPGTRLTVL.